These T cell receptor beta chains were read from a single sample in a study of early T cells in non-severe SARS-CoV-2 infection. One entry per CDR3 protein results from TCRdb running MiXCR on the 5' RACE reads. This repertoire shows 65,000 to 80,000 distinct CDR3 sequences, over 9% found once; its top ten account for around 4.7%. The material sequenced was whole blood. The receptors originated from an adult who was a healthcare worker with PCR-confirmed SARS-CoV-2 infection or an uninfected control (not recorded which). Each CDR3 is given with its conserved first and last residue. A D gene is named only where the DNA matches it firmly.

V gene,J gene,D gene,CDR3 protein
TRBV6-6,TRBJ1-1,-,CASSRATENTEAFF
TRBV4-2,TRBJ1-2,-,CASSQGGDYGYTF
TRBV29-1,TRBJ2-1,TRBD1,CSAVDRGRTYNEQFF
TRBV20-1,TRBJ2-3,-,CSAIRGATATDTQYF
TRBV7-9,TRBJ1-1,-,CASSLGVSGEEEAFF
TRBV4-3,TRBJ1-1,-,CASSQDRGENTEAFF
TRBV5-1,TRBJ1-3,TRBD1,CASSIGQGDENTIYF
TRBV29-1,TRBJ2-1,-,CSAGTEQFF
TRBV11-2,TRBJ1-5,-,CASSLGGHLSNQPQHF
TRBV6-2/TRBV6-3,TRBJ2-5,TRBD2,CASSYSVGGASEETQYF
TRBV6-5,TRBJ2-1,TRBD1,CASRGTGLKNYNEQFF
TRBV2,TRBJ2-5,-,CASRPTGTLISQYF
TRBV29-1,TRBJ1-2,-,CSGDARGGYTF
TRBV2,TRBJ1-6,-,CASIGLPNSPLHF
TRBV5-1,TRBJ2-7,-,CASSILTGGYEQYF
TRBV12-3/TRBV12-4,TRBJ2-2,-,CASSLVGGIGELFF
TRBV7-6,TRBJ1-5,-,CASSSGTRGGNQPQHF
TRBV5-1,TRBJ2-2,TRBD2,CASSLVLAGTGELFF
TRBV6-6,TRBJ2-7,-,CASSYPPGDLKPYEQYF
TRBV18,TRBJ2-1,TRBD2,CASSPRLAGAYNEQFF